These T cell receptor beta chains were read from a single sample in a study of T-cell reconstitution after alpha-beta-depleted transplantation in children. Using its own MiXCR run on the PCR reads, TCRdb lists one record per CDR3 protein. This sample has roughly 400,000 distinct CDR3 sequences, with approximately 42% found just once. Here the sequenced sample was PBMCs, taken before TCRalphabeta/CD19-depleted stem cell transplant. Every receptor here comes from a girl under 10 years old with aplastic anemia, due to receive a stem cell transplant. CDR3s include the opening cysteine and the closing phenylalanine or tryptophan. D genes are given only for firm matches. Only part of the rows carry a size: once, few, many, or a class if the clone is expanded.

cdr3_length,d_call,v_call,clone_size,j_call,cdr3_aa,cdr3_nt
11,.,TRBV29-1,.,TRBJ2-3,CSVIGPDTQYF,TGCAGCGTTATAGGTCCAGATACGCAGTATTTT
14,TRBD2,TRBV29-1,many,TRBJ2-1,CSVESLAGYNQQFF,TGCAGCGTTGAGTCGCTAGCGGGGTACAATCAGCAGTTCTTC
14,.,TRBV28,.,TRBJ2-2,CASSTSPSTGELFF,TGTGCCAGCAGTACTAGCCCCAGCACCGGGGAGCTGTTTTTT
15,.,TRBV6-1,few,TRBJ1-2,CASSEAWTVRYGYTF,TGTGCCAGCAGTGAGGCCTGGACGGTCCGCTATGGCTACACCTTC
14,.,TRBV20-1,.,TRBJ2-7,CSATSTGYGDEQYF,TGCAGTGCTACCTCTACAGGGTACGGGGACGAGCAGTACTTC
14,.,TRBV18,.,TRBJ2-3,CASSRDCATDTQYF,TGTGCCAGCTCAAGGGACTGCGCCACAGATACGCAGTATTTT
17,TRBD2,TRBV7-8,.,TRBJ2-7,CASSITGTSGSSYEQYF,TGTGCCAGCAGCATTACCGGGACTAGCGGATCATCCTACGAGCAGTACTTC
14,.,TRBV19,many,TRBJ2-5,CASSTAGGGETQYF,TGTGCCAGTTCCACCGCCGGGGGTGGAGAGACCCAGTACTTC
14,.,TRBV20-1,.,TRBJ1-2,CSALSTAEWSGYTF,TGCAGTGCTCTTTCGACGGCGGAATGGAGTGGCTACACCTTC
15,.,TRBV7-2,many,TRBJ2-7,CASSLTRGSAYEQYF,TGTGCCAGCAGCTTAACTCGGGGTTCCGCCTACGAGCAGTACTTC
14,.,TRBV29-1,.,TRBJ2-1,CSVHGLGTGGEQFF,TGCAGCGTCCATGGGTTGGGGACCGGGGGTGAGCAGTTCTTC
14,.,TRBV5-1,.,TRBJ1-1,CASSLDPLDTEAFF,TGCGCCAGCAGCTTGGACCCACTGGACACTGAAGCTTTCTTT
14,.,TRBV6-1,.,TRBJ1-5,CASRTGRSNQPQHF,TGTGCCAGCAGGACCGGACGCTCCAATCAGCCCCAGCATTTT
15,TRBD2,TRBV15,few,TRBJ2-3,CATSPGGGRGDTQYF,TGTGCCACCAGCCCGGGCGGCGGGAGGGGAGATACGCAGTATTTT
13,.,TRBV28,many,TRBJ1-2,CASTPPGEYGYTF,TGTGCCAGCACTCCCCCCGGGGAGTATGGCTACACCTTC
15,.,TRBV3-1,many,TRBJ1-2,CASSQGLDGGYGYTF,TGTGCCAGCAGCCAAGGACTGGACGGCGGCTATGGCTACACCTTC